The rows below give T cell receptor beta chains drawn from one sample of a study of T cell responses to AZD1222 COVID-19 vaccine. Sequencing was performed with immunoSEQ multiplex PCR; in TCRdb, only in-frame clones are kept and a portion is missing. Here the sample spans around 90,000 clones, about 90% being singletons. The sample was peripheral blood, taken on day 0 of MenACWY control vaccination. The receptors were gathered from an adult in good health. Each CDR3 is given with its conserved first and last residue. D genes are given only for firm matches. Where a row states a size, it is once, few, many or the class of an expanded clone; other rows omit it.

D: TRBD1
V: TRBV7-9
J: TRBJ1-4
size: once
DNA: TGTGCCAGCAGCACGGGACAGATTAATGAAAAACTGTTTTTT
CDR3: CASSTGQINEKLFF

D: .
V: TRBV6-1
J: TRBJ1-5
size: .
DNA: TGTGCCAGCAGTGACAGGGGAAGACAGCAGCCCCAGCATTTT
CDR3: CASSDRGRQQPQHF

D: TRBD2
V: TRBV7-6
J: TRBJ2-2
size: .
DNA: TGTGCCAGCAGCTTACGGACTAGCGGGGGAACAGGGGAGCTGTTTTTT
CDR3: CASSLRTSGGTGELFF

D: .
V: TRBV6-5
J: TRBJ2-2
size: .
DNA: TGTGCCAGCAGTTACTCTGGGGGACTGGGGACCGGGGAGCTGTTTTTT
CDR3: CASSYSGGLGTGELFF

D: .
V: TRBV7-9
J: TRBJ2-5
size: .
DNA: TGTGCCAGCAGCTTAGAAGAGTATGGCGGGACTCTGCACGAGACCCAGTACTTC
CDR3: CASSLEEYGGTLHETQYF

D: TRBD1
V: TRBV3-1/TRBV3-2
J: TRBJ1-1
size: once
DNA: TGTGCCAGCTCAAGGGACAGGGGCACTGAAGCTTTCTTT
CDR3: CASSRDRGTEAFF

D: .
V: TRBV6-5
J: TRBJ1-1
size: .
DNA: TGTGCCAGCAGTTACTCGACGGGGGATGGGAGCACTGAAGCTTTCTTT
CDR3: CASSYSTGDGSTEAFF

D: TRBD1
V: TRBV5-1
J: TRBJ1-4
size: .
DNA: TGCGCCAGCAGCTTGGGGGACAGAGGCGAAAAACTGTTTTTT
CDR3: CASSLGDRGEKLFF

D: .
V: TRBV5-5
J: TRBJ1-4
size: .
DNA: TGTGCCAGCAGCTTGGGGGGTGTTTCCGTTGAAAAACTGTTTTTT
CDR3: CASSLGGVSVEKLFF

D: .
V: TRBV19
J: TRBJ1-3
size: .
DNA: TGTGCCAGTAGTATTCTCCGGGGGGCCATTGGAAACACCATATATTTT
CDR3: CASSILRGAIGNTIYF

D: TRBD1
V: TRBV10-3
J: TRBJ1-2
size: .
DNA: TGTGCCATCAGTGAGGAGGGACAGGGCAGTGGCTACACCTTC
CDR3: CAISEEGQGSGYTF

D: TRBD1
V: TRBV7-2
J: TRBJ1-5
size: .
DNA: TGTGCCACCTCGACAGGGCTCAGCAATCAGCCCCAGCATTTT
CDR3: CATSTGLSNQPQHF

D: .
V: TRBV18
J: TRBJ2-2
size: .
DNA: TGTGCCAGCTCACCATCACTAGCTCAGGACACCGGGGAGCTGTTTTTT
CDR3: CASSPSLAQDTGELFF

D: TRBD1
V: TRBV5-1
J: TRBJ1-4
size: .
DNA: TGCGCCAGCAGCCCCGGCCCGGGACAGGGCGCAACTAATGAAAAACTGTTTTTT
CDR3: CASSPGPGQGATNEKLFF

D: .
V: TRBV28
J: TRBJ1-1
size: .
DNA: TGTGCCAGCAGTTTATATGGACCTCAGGGGTACACTGAAGCTTTCTTT
CDR3: CASSLYGPQGYTEAFF

D: .
V: TRBV5-4
J: TRBJ2-5
size: .
DNA: TGTGCCAGCAGCTTGGCGCGGACCCAAGAGACCCAGTACTTC
CDR3: CASSLARTQETQYF

D: TRBD1
V: TRBV5-1
J: TRBJ2-5
size: .
DNA: TGCGCCAGCAGCGGGACAGGGTACTCCCAAGAGACCCAGTACTTC
CDR3: CASSGTGYSQETQYF

D: .
V: TRBV5-1
J: TRBJ2-6
size: once
DNA: TGCGCCAGCAGCTTCGGGGCCTCTGGGGCCAACGTCCTGACTTTC
CDR3: CASSFGASGANVLTF

D: TRBD1
V: TRBV25-1
J: TRBJ2-7
size: .
DNA: TGTGCCAGCAGTGAAAAGGGCGGACAGGGGAAGTACTTCTACGAGCAGTACTTC
CDR3: CASSEKGGQGKYFYEQYF

D: TRBD1
V: TRBV4-1
J: TRBJ2-3
size: .
DNA: TGCGCCAGCAGCCAAGATGGGACAGGGAGCACAGATACGCAGTATTTT
CDR3: CASSQDGTGSTDTQYF

D: .
V: TRBV2
J: TRBJ1-2
size: .
DNA: TGTGCCAGTAGCGGTACTAACTATGGCTACACCTTC
CDR3: CASSGTNYGYTF

D: .
V: TRBV5-1
J: TRBJ2-3
size: .
DNA: TGCGCCAGCAGCATCGGGGGAGCTAGCACAGATACGCAGTATTTT
CDR3: CASSIGGASTDTQYF

D: TRBD1
V: TRBV11-2
J: TRBJ1-6
size: .
DNA: TGTGCCAGCAGCTCCACTAGGACAGGGAGCTCCTATAATTCACCCCTCCACTTT
CDR3: CASSSTRTGSSYNSPLHF

D: .
V: TRBV19
J: TRBJ1-5
size: .
DNA: TGTGCCAGTAGTATTACGGGGGGAGGTCAGCCCCAGCATTTT
CDR3: CASSITGGGQPQHF

D: TRBD1
V: TRBV6-5
J: TRBJ2-1
size: .
DNA: TGTGCCAGCAGTTCCGGGACAGGGGGGGTTGAGCAGTTCTTC
CDR3: CASSSGTGGVEQFF

D: .
V: TRBV10-2
J: TRBJ2-3
size: .
DNA: TGCGCCAGCAGTGGAGACGGGGCAGATACGCAGTATTTT
CDR3: CASSGDGADTQYF

D: .
V: TRBV6-1
J: TRBJ2-2
size: .
DNA: TGTGCCAGCAGTGAAGGGGCGTCGATTTTACACACCGGGGAGCTGTTTTTT
CDR3: CASSEGASILHTGELFF

D: .
V: TRBV11-2
J: TRBJ1-1
size: .
DNA: TGTGCCAGCAGCTTTGGTCTTGGAGGGGACACTGAAGCTTTCTTT
CDR3: CASSFGLGGDTEAFF

D: TRBD1
V: TRBV5-1
J: TRBJ1-3
size: .
DNA: TGCGCCAGCAGCTTGGGGCAGGGGGCCCTTTACTCTGGAAACACCATATATTTT
CDR3: CASSLGQGALYSGNTIYF

D: TRBD1
V: TRBV3-1/TRBV3-2
J: TRBJ1-2
size: .
DNA: TGTGCCAGCAGCCAAGATATACAGGGGGTTGGCACCTTC
CDR3: CASSQDIQGVGTF

D: .
V: TRBV6-7
J: TRBJ2-5
size: .
DNA: TGTGCCAGCAGAGCAAATAGTGGACAAGAGACCCAGTACTTC
CDR3: CASRANSGQETQYF

D: .
V: TRBV28
J: TRBJ1-2
size: once
DNA: TGTGCCAGCACCGGGCACGGGGTTAACTATGGCTACACCTTC
CDR3: CASTGHGVNYGYTF

D: .
V: TRBV5-1
J: TRBJ2-3
size: .
DNA: TGCGCCAGCAGGGAATCCGGGGTTGGAACAGATACGCAGTATTTT
CDR3: CASRESGVGTDTQYF

D: .
V: TRBV5-1
J: TRBJ2-3
size: .
DNA: TGCGCCAGCAGCGTGGGACCGGCCACAGATACGCAGTATTTT
CDR3: CASSVGPATDTQYF

D: TRBD1
V: TRBV4-1
J: TRBJ2-7
size: .
DNA: TGCGCCAGCAGCCAAGATTCGGGGACAGGGGGCTACGAGCAGTACTTC
CDR3: CASSQDSGTGGYEQYF

D: TRBD2
V: TRBV6-5
J: TRBJ2-5
size: .
DNA: TGTGCCAGCAGTTACTACCTAGCGGGAGGAGAGACCCAGTACTTC
CDR3: CASSYYLAGGETQYF

D: .
V: TRBV29-1
J: TRBJ2-3
size: .
DNA: TGCAGCGTTGAGGTGGGTGGGGGAGATACGCAGTATTTT
CDR3: CSVEVGGGDTQYF

D: TRBD1
V: TRBV6-5
J: TRBJ2-2
size: .
DNA: TGTGCCAGCAGTTACACCGGGACAGGGGTCTCCGGGGAGCTGTTTTTT
CDR3: CASSYTGTGVSGELFF

D: .
V: TRBV7-2
J: TRBJ1-1
size: .
DNA: TGTGCCAGCAGCCAACGAAACGCAGGGGTTGAAGCTTTCTTT
CDR3: CASSQRNAGVEAFF

D: .
V: TRBV6-5
J: TRBJ2-1
size: .
DNA: TGTGCCAGCAGTTACTCGCCAAGGGATTACAATGAGCAGTTCTTC
CDR3: CASSYSPRDYNEQFF

D: .
V: TRBV7-9
J: TRBJ1-4
size: few
DNA: TGTGCCAGCAGCTCCGCTCTAACTAATGAAAAACTGTTTTTT
CDR3: CASSSALTNEKLFF

D: TRBD1
V: TRBV4-3
J: TRBJ1-1
size: .
DNA: TGCGCCAGCAGCCAACAGCACAGGGGTATAACTGAAGCTTTCTTT
CDR3: CASSQQHRGITEAFF

D: .
V: TRBV28
J: TRBJ1-3
size: .
DNA: TGTGCCAGCGGAACGGTCGGGGGCGGAAACACCATATATTTT
CDR3: CASGTVGGGNTIYF

D: .
V: TRBV6-2/TRBV6-3
J: TRBJ1-5
size: .
DNA: TGTGCCAGCAGTCCCGGCAGCAATCAGCCCCAGCATTTT
CDR3: CASSPGSNQPQHF

D: .
V: TRBV19
J: TRBJ2-3
size: .
DNA: TGTGCCAGTGGGGGAACCAGCACAGATACGCAGTATTTT
CDR3: CASGGTSTDTQYF

D: TRBD1
V: TRBV28
J: TRBJ2-1
size: .
DNA: TGTGCCAGCAGTCGACAGGGGGTAGCTTACAATGAGCAGTTCTTC
CDR3: CASSRQGVAYNEQFF

D: .
V: TRBV28
J: TRBJ1-5
size: .
DNA: TGTGCCAGCAGTCTTGGTCAGCCCCAGCATTTT
CDR3: CASSLGQPQHF

D: .
V: TRBV28
J: TRBJ1-2
size: once
DNA: TGTGCCAGCAGTTCCCACGGGGGGTATGGCTACACCTTC
CDR3: CASSSHGGYGYTF

D: .
V: TRBV7-9
J: TRBJ1-2
size: .
DNA: TGTGCCAGCCATCGGGGTAACTATGGCTACACCTTC
CDR3: CASHRGNYGYTF

D: .
V: TRBV6-5
J: TRBJ2-7
size: many
DNA: TGTGCCAGCAGTTTAGGGGGGCTCGAGCAGTACTTC
CDR3: CASSLGGLEQYF

D: TRBD1
V: TRBV19
J: TRBJ1-6
size: .
DNA: TGTGCCAGTAGTACACAGACAGGGAAGAATTCACCCCTCCACTTT
CDR3: CASSTQTGKNSPLHF

D: .
V: TRBV5-8
J: TRBJ1-5
size: few
DNA: TGTGCCAGCAGCACTGGGGTTGGCCAGCCCCAGCATTTT
CDR3: CASSTGVGQPQHF

D: .
V: TRBV7-3
J: TRBJ2-1
size: .
DNA: TGTGCCAGCAGCTCTGGAGAGGTTCGGAGGAAGGTCCATGAGCAGTTCTTC
CDR3: CASSSGEVRRKVHEQFF

D: .
V: TRBV2
J: TRBJ2-1
size: few
DNA: TGTGCCAGCAGACAGAACTCCTACAATGAGCAGTTCTTC
CDR3: CASRQNSYNEQFF